Given below is one TCR beta chain in context. The antigen remains unidentified. Each cDNA molecule carried a unique molecular identifier. MiXCR, applied by TCRdb to the 5' RACE reads, yields one record per CDR3 protein. The repertoire holds about 84,000 distinct CDR3 sequences, around 10% seen once, with over 2% in the top ten. The sample comes from a study of early T cells in non-severe SARS-CoV-2 infection. Study results and caveats: Sequences matched to VDJdb favored anti-spike CD8 responses, while private and CD4 specificities were missed.

V was trimmed by 0 bases and J by 0 bases, leaving 9 bases between them. The CDR3 covers 15 residues. The V gene's germline CDR1 is SGHRS and CDR2 YFSETQ. The sequence derives from an adult who was a healthcare worker with PCR-confirmed SARS-CoV-2 infection or an uninfected control (not recorded which). The sample taken for sequencing was whole blood. The rearrangement links TRBV5-1 to TRBJ1-1; maybe TRBD1 (5 bases). In nucleotides, the CDR3 is TGCGCCAGCAGCTTGGGGACACAGTTGAACACTGAAGCTTTCTTT. Translation: CASSLGTQLNTEAFF.